This is a list of T cell receptor beta chains from one sample in a study of blood T cells in healthy people across ages. TCRdb reanalysed the 5' RACE reads using MiXCR and keeps one entry per CDR3 protein. The table has about 1.4 million distinct CDR3 sequences, approximately 59% seen once; the top ten hold over 5.5%. The sequenced sample consisted of blood. Receptors originate from a man younger than 30 in good health. Both conserved end residues are part of each CDR3. The order of the fields is clone size, CDR3 length, J gene, V gene, D gene, CDR3 DNA, CDR3 protein. D genes are given only for firm matches. The size field is filled for only some rows; it gives once, few, many or a size class.

clone size: .
CDR3 length: 17
J gene: TRBJ2-3
V gene: TRBV20-1
D gene: TRBD1
CDR3 DNA: TGCAGTGCTAGACCTCAATTGACAGGGATTGGAACAGATACGCAGTATTTT
CDR3 protein: CSARPQLTGIGTDTQYF

clone size: .
CDR3 length: 14
J gene: TRBJ1-2
V gene: TRBV6-1
D gene: .
CDR3 DNA: TGTGCCAGCAGTGAAGGAGGCGAGGACTATGGCTACACCTTC
CDR3 protein: CASSEGGEDYGYTF

clone size: few
CDR3 length: 12
J gene: TRBJ1-1
V gene: TRBV6-1
D gene: .
CDR3 DNA: TGTGCCAGCAGTGAATGGGACACTGAAGCTTTCTTT
CDR3 protein: CASSEWDTEAFF

clone size: few
CDR3 length: 14
J gene: TRBJ2-5
V gene: TRBV28
D gene: .
CDR3 DNA: TGTGCCAGCAGTTTAGAGGGTTCCCAAGAGACCCAGTACTTC
CDR3 protein: CASSLEGSQETQYF

clone size: .
CDR3 length: 17
J gene: TRBJ2-3
V gene: TRBV5-5
D gene: TRBD1
CDR3 DNA: TGTGCCAGCAGCTTTAGACTGGACAGGTCTAGCACAGATACGCAGTATTTT
CDR3 protein: CASSFRLDRSSTDTQYF

clone size: .
CDR3 length: 19
J gene: TRBJ1-4
V gene: TRBV27
D gene: .
CDR3 DNA: TGTGCCAGCAGTCCCATATTGGGGACGGCAAATCCAACTAATGAAAAACTGTTTTTT
CDR3 protein: CASSPILGTANPTNEKLFF

clone size: .
CDR3 length: 14
J gene: TRBJ2-3
V gene: TRBV29-1
D gene: TRBD1
CDR3 DNA: TGCAGCGTTGAAGTAACAGGGGTCACAGATACGCAGTATTTT
CDR3 protein: CSVEVTGVTDTQYF

clone size: once
CDR3 length: 15
J gene: TRBJ2-4
V gene: TRBV20-1
D gene: TRBD2
CDR3 DNA: TGCAGTGCCCCAGAGTGGGCGGGAGGCAGGGACATTCAGTACTTC
CDR3 protein: CSAPEWAGGRDIQYF

clone size: few
CDR3 length: 16
J gene: TRBJ2-1
V gene: TRBV6-5
D gene: TRBD2
CDR3 DNA: TGTGCCAGCAGACCCTGGAGGGAGGGATCCTACAATGAGCAGTTCTTC
CDR3 protein: CASRPWREGSYNEQFF

clone size: few
CDR3 length: 13
J gene: TRBJ2-7
V gene: TRBV3-1
D gene: .
CDR3 DNA: TGTGCCAGCAGCCGACAGGAGGGCTACGAGCAGTACTTC
CDR3 protein: CASSRQEGYEQYF

clone size: few
CDR3 length: 18
J gene: TRBJ2-1
V gene: TRBV12-3/TRBV12-4
D gene: TRBD2
CDR3 DNA: TGTGCCAGCAGTCCCGGGGGGGGATTAAAAAGCTCCTACAATGAGCAGTTCTTC
CDR3 protein: CASSPGGGLKSSYNEQFF

clone size: .
CDR3 length: 17
J gene: TRBJ2-6
V gene: TRBV21-1
D gene: .
CDR3 DNA: TGTGCCAGCAGCAGGACAGGGGCTTTCTCTGGGGCCAACGTCCTGACTTTC
CDR3 protein: CASSRTGAFSGANVLTF